Sequencing of this T cell receptor beta chain was carried out in a study of T cell repertoires in cytomegalovirus infection. V was trimmed by 2 bases and J by 0 bases, leaving 10 bases between them. This CDR3 has 16 amino acids. Germline loops: CDR1 SGHTA, CDR2 FQGTGA. This clonotype was detected many times. TCRdb re-analysed the reads in MiXCR, keeping a single row per CDR3 protein. The sample lists 480,000 or so distinct CDR3 sequences, over 9% occurring once. The chain joins TRBV7-3 to TRBJ2-2, with D perhaps matching TRBD1 (6 bases). The TCR sequence derives from a human donor in good health (CMV status not recorded). Some clones in this sample may be carry-over from other donors' samples. The specimen sequenced was PBMCs. The CDR3 DNA follows: TGTGCCAGCAGCTTATCATGGACAGCGAACACCGGGGAGCTGTTTTTT. Its protein product is CASSLSWTANTGELFF.